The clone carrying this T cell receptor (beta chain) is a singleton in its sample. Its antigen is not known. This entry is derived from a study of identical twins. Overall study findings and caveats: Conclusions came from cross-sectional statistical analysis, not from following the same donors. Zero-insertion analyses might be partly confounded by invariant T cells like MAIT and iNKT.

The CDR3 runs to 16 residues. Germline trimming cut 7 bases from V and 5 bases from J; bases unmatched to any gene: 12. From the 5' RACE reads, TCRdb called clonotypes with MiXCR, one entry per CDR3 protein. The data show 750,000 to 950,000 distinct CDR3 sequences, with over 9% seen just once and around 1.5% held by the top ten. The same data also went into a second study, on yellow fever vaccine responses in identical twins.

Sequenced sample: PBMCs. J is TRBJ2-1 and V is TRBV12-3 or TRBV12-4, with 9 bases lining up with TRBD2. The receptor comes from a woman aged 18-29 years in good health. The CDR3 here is CASTLIAGATHNEQFF. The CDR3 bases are TGTGCCAGCACATTAATAGCGGGAGCTACCCACAATGAGCAGTTCTTC.